This T cell receptor (beta chain) was sequenced during a study of response to subunit inactivated influenza vaccine. TCRdb reanalysed the RT-PCR reads using MiXCR and keeps one entry per CDR3 protein. The table lists 400,000 to 650,000 distinct CDR3 sequences, around 7.7% of them singletons. Findings and limits, study-wide: Only a handful of new T cells, the authors suggested, are recruited with each seasonal influenza vaccination.

The CDR3 covers 15 residues. Losses at the gene ends were 7 bases for V and 3 bases for J; bases not matched to a gene: 10. Germline CDR1 MDHEN, CDR2 SYDVKM. This clonotype turned up a few times. Antigen specificity is unknown. The V and J genes are TRBV28 and TRBJ2-5; TRBD2 matches at 8 bases. The TCR comes from a man aged 50 to 69 who received an inactivated influenza vaccine. Sequenced material: PBMCs from blood, taken roughly 24 months after vaccination. Here the CDR3 reads CASNSRAGGEETQYF. The CDR3 DNA reads TGTGCCAGCAACAGTAGGGCGGGAGGTGAAGAGACCCAGTACTTC.